One T cell receptor (beta chain) is described in this entry. At one end, the junction sequence differs from germline, possibly due to a read error. The sample belongs to a study of tumor-infiltrating lymphocytes in primary liver carcinoma. The overall study: Staged T1-T3 N0M0, the tumors had sizes that ranged from roughly 4 to 11 cm across.

CDR3 length equals 16 residues. Germline V gene lookup returns CDR1 SGHNT and CDR2 YYREEE (reference sequence). Unsorted whole blood supplied the RNA, and germline DNA was extracted too. The input was around 500 ng total RNA; TCR beta cDNA was made from it with a constant-region primer. Construction of TCR beta libraries relied on three successive nested multiplex PCR rounds employing slightly modified ARM-PCR. Forward primers for TRBV1-TRBV30 and a C-beta reverse primer served the first two PCR rounds, at about 11 cycles each. TCRdb reprocessed the multiplex PCR reads via MiXCR and lists one record per CDR3 protein. The data hold 300,000 to 350,000 distinct CDR3 sequences, with less than 75% observed a single time.

The source of this sequence is a man aged 40-49 years with primary liver carcinoma and hepatitis B virus infection. The sequenced sample was peripheral blood. The chain is built from TRBV5-4 and TRBJ1-1, with 8 bases that match TRBD1. CDR3 coding DNA: TGTGCCAGCAGCCGAATCCCGGGACAGGTGAACATTGAAGCTTTCTTT. Its protein product is CASSRIPGQVNIEAFF.